Shown below are 15 T cell receptor beta chains from a single sample sequenced in a study of T cells expressing NK-cell markers. One entry per CDR3 protein, without DNA, is what TCRdb gives after re-calling the 5' RACE reads. There are about 460,000 distinct CDR3 sequences in the sample, with approximately 1.5% held by the top ten. Specimen: blood T cells: a sorted CD56 or NKG2C T cell subset, CD4+ or CD8+ T cells, or bulk PBMC T cells (not recorded which). These receptors all come from a woman between 50 and 59 years old in good health.

This chain links TRBV3-1 with TRBJ2-1. The CDR3 spans 14 residues. Germline V gene sequence: CDR1 LGHDT, CDR2 YNNKEL (reference sequence). This CDR3 is CASSAAGSFNEQFF.

The rearrangement links TRBV20-1 to TRBJ2-2; the D call from TCRdb, TRBD2, cannot be confirmed without DNA. CDR3 size: 17 residues. Looked up from germline, CDR1 is DFQATT and CDR2 is SNEGSKA (reference sequence). CDR3 protein: CSAMGTSGRARVGELFF.

The rearrangement links TRBV7-6 to TRBJ2-3; TCRdb picks TRBD2, but there is no DNA to check that call. The germline CDR1 and CDR2 sequences are SGHVS and FNYEAQ. The CDR3 is 17 residues long. The CDR3: CASSLRLAGEITDTQYF.

This sequence joins TRBV5-6 and TRBJ2-3; TCRdb's assignment of TRBD1 cannot be checked, as there is no DNA. The CDR3 spans 17 residues. Germline V lookup: CDR1 SGHDT, CDR2 YYEEEE. CDR3 sequence reads: CASSLNRGSFGTDTQYF.

This chain uses TRBV4-2 with TRBJ2-1. The CDR3 loop spans 14 amino acids. The germline gives CDR1 LGHNA, CDR2 YNFKEQ. The CDR3 reads CASSQDLLNNEQFF.

The chain carries TRBV5-5 and TRBJ1-2; TCRdb indicates TRBD1, and absent DNA this call remains unverified. Per germline, CDR1 SGHKS and CDR2 YYEKEE (reference sequence). The CDR3 contains 12 residues. The CDR3: CATGWDSPGYTF. Full variable domain (outside the CDR3, taken from reference TRBV5-5 and TRBJ1-2): DAGVTQSPTHLIKTRGQQVTLRCSPISGHKSVSWYQQVLGQGPQFIFQYYEKEERGRGNFPDRFSARQFPNYSSELNVNALLLGDSALYLCATGWDSPGYTFGSGTRLTVV.

This rearrangement joins TRBV15 to TRBJ2-7; TCRdb gives TRBD1 as the D gene, but with no DNA this cannot be confirmed. Germline V gene sequence: CDR1 LNHNV, CDR2 YYDKDF (reference sequence). There are 14 residues in the CDR3. The CDR3: CATSPDRGPYEQYF.

This chain joins TRBV4-1 and TRBJ2-2; TCRdb's assignment of TRBD2 cannot be checked, as there is no DNA. The germline CDR1 and CDR2 sequences are MGHRA and YSYEKL. The CDR3 has 18 residues. CDR3 loop: CASSQEIEVAGGGGELFF.

This chain links TRBV12-3 or TRBV12-4 with TRBJ2-1; with no DNA, the TCRdb D assignment of TRBD2 cannot be verified. CDR3 length equals 18 residues. CDR3 loop: CASSLARLAGGQTSEQFF.

The V call is TRBV12-3 or TRBV12-4, the J call TRBJ2-6. The CDR3 consists of 20 residues. This chain's CDR3 is CASSLGVGSTDTAGANVLTF.

The V and J genes are TRBV29-1 and TRBJ2-7; the TCRdb D gene call, TRBD1, has no DNA to confirm it. Germline lookup yields CDR1 SQVTM and CDR2 ANQGSEA. CDR3 length: 13 residues. The CDR3 loop reads CSVEPRFKGEQYF.

This chain connects TRBV6-2 or TRBV6-3 to TRBJ2-3. Germline loops: CDR1 MNHEY, CDR2 SVGEGT. This CDR3 is built from 14 residues. The CDR3 region is CASSLRYPTDTQYF.

The chain is built from TRBV3-1 and TRBJ2-5; without DNA, the TCRdb call of TRBD2 cannot be checked. The CDR3 is 15 residues long. CDR1 LGHDT and CDR2 YNNKEL come from the germline V gene (reference sequence). The CDR3 reads CASSRSGLSQETQYF.

The chain uses TRBV7-3 and TRBJ2-1; TCRdb gives TRBD2 as the D gene, but with no DNA this cannot be confirmed. The CDR3 is made up of 14 amino acids. Germline CDR1 and CDR2: SGHTA and FQGTGA. The CDR3 region is CASSSSAGYNEQFF.

CDR3 region: CSSSGLLGTDTQYF. The chain has TRBV29-1 and TRBJ2-3; with no DNA, the TCRdb D assignment of TRBD2 cannot be verified. This CDR3 has 14 amino acids. CDR1 and CDR2 (germline): SQVTM, ANQGSEA.